Following are 32 T cell receptor beta chains from one sample sequenced in a study of CD4 T cells in relation to SARS-CoV-2 and coronaviruses. Clones were read by immunoSEQ multiplex PCR, and TCRdb kept only the in-frame ones, dropping some. The sample records about 35,000 clones, around 83% being singletons. These receptors have no known antigen. The sample consisted of naive CD4+ T cells from PBMCs, cultured in vitro. Subset denoted: naive CD4+ T cells isolated by negative enrichment. These receptors all stem from an adult with COVID-19.

The chain employs TRBV5-5 and TRBJ2-1; a possible D gene is TRBD2 (6 bases). Trimming pared 2 bases from V and 5 bases from J, leaving 14 bases between. Per germline, CDR1 SGHKS and CDR2 YYEKEE (reference sequence). This CDR3 has 15 residues. The DNA for the CDR3 is TGTGCCAGCAGCTTTCGGACTAAGATGGACAATGAGCAGTTCTTC. This gives the protein CASSFRTKMDNEQFF.

The chain carries TRBV11-2 and TRBJ2-5; the D gene is possibly TRBD1 (6 bases). The CDR3 spans 16 residues. Per the germline V gene, CDR1 is SGHAT and CDR2 is FQNNGV. Trimming stripped 3 bases from V and 3 bases from J, with 17 bases between. CDR3: CASSFGGTLGEETQYF. The CDR3, as DNA: TGTGCCAGCAGCTTTGGGGGCACGTTGGGGGAAGAGACCCAGTACTTC.

This chain uses TRBV18 with TRBJ2-3; TRBD1 might be the D (6 bases). CDR1 is KGHSH, CDR2 LQKENI, per germline. V lost 4 bases and J 2 bases, leaving 7 bases between the germline ends. The length of the CDR3 is 13 residues. CDR3 amino acids: CASSRDNTDTQYF. The DNA for the CDR3 is TGTGCCAGCTCACGGGACAACACAGATACGCAGTATTTT.

The J gene is TRBJ2-1, the V gene TRBV29-1; 7 positions match TRBD2. Germline-derived CDR1 and CDR2 are SQVTM and ANQGSEA. The CDR3 runs 15 residues. V gave up 5 bases and J gave up 1 base; unmatched junction bases: 8. For the CDR3, the DNA is TGCAGCGTTCGGACCCCGGGACTATCCTACAATGAGCAGTTCTTC. This codes for CSVRTPGLSYNEQFF.

The V call is TRBV5-6, the J call TRBJ2-1, with TRBD2 matching 10 bases. This CDR3 has 15 residues. Looked up from germline, CDR1 is SGHDT and CDR2 is YYEEEE. Trimming took 2 bases from V and 4 from J; bases not matched to a gene: 3. The CDR3: CASSFWTSGYNEQFF. CDR3 DNA sequence: TGTGCCAGCAGCTTCTGGACTAGCGGTTACAATGAGCAGTTCTTC.

The chain employs TRBV27 and TRBJ2-7; D might be TRBD2 (5 bases). Trimming removed 4 bases from V and 4 bases from J, with 20 bases in between. The V gene's germline CDR1 is MNHEY and CDR2 SMNVEV (reference sequence). There are 16 residues in the CDR3. The CDR3 spells CASSSPLGLVIYEQYF. CDR3 nucleotide sequence: TGTGCCAGCAGTTCGCCCCTAGGACTGGTGATATACGAGCAGTACTTC.

The genes are TRBV6-2 or TRBV6-3 and TRBJ2-3; perhaps D is TRBD1 or TRBD2 (5 bases each). The germline V and J ends were trimmed by 6 bases and 10 bases, with 11 bases remaining between them. Germline values: CDR1 MNHEY, CDR2 SVGEGT. CDR3 length: 11 residues. The CDR3 reads CASSRDGAQYF. DNA for the CDR3: TGTGCCAGCAGCCGGGACGGAGCGCAGTATTTT.

The chain has TRBV28 and TRBJ1-3; the D is unclear. CDR3 length equals 15 residues. V was clipped by 6 bases and J by 4 bases, with 16 bases between them. CDR1 is MDHEN, CDR2 SYDVKM, per germline. The CDR3 protein is CASSNGRVGGNTIYF. CDR3 nucleotides: TGTGCCAGCAGCAATGGACGGGTGGGAGGAAACACCATATATTTT.

About this clone: One junction end does not reproduce the germline sequence, and a read error may be involved. The gene calls are TRBV6-1 and TRBJ1-1; a weak D match, TRBD1 (6 bases). The CDR3 has 14 amino acids. Germline CDR1 and CDR2: MNHNS and SASEGT. CDR3 protein: CASREDRLVTEAFF. The CDR3 nucleotides are TGTGCCAGCAGGGAAGACAGGCTAGTGACTGAAGCTTTCTTT.

V gene TRBV29-1 combines with J gene TRBJ2-2; 10 bases align to TRBD1. Germline CDR1 is SQVTM and CDR2 is ANQGSEA. CDR3 size: 14 residues. The junction had 7 bases not matched to a gene; V was cut back by 7 bases and J by 5 bases. CDR3 nucleotides: TGCAGCGCACAGACAGGGGGCTCGACCGGGGAGCTGTTTTTT. It encodes CSAQTGGSTGELFF.

The rearrangement uses TRBV28 and TRBJ2-1; tentatively, D is TRBD2 (6 bases). V lost 7 bases and J lost 9, with 10 bases in between. This CDR3 contains 11 residues. The germline CDR1 and CDR2 sequences are MDHEN and SYDVKM. CDR3 residues: CASTGVSEQFF. The CDR3, as DNA: TGTGCCAGCACGGGAGTCAGTGAGCAGTTCTTC.

V gene TRBV9 combines with J gene TRBJ2-1; a weak D match, TRBD2 (5 bases). V dropped 0 bases and J dropped 2 bases, with 12 bases sitting between them. CDR1 is SGDLS and CDR2 is YYNGEE in the germline V gene. This CDR3 has 16 residues. CDR3 DNA: TGTGCCAGCAGCGTAGGTGTGGGAGTCGCCTACAATGAGCAGTTCTTC. Translating it yields CASSVGVGVAYNEQFF.

This clone turned up a few times. CDR3: CASSRKESNEQYF. CDR3 in DNA: TGTGCCAGCAGTAGGAAGGAATCCAACGAGCAGTACTTC. The chain joins TRBV6-5 to TRBJ2-7; unclear D gene. The CDR3 is made up of 13 amino acids. V was clipped by 5 bases and J by 5 bases, with 13 bases between them. The germline gives CDR1 MNHEY, CDR2 SVGAGI.

V and J are TRBV7-2 and TRBJ2-3; TRBD2 matches at 14 bases. The CDR3 runs to 15 residues. V shed 7 bases, J shed 4 bases, and the junction held 4 bases outside the gene matches. The V gene's germline CDR1 is SGHTA and CDR2 FQGNSA. CDR3 DNA sequence: TGTGCCAGCACGGGACTAGCGGGAGTCGCAGATACGCAGTATTTT. Its protein product is CASTGLAGVADTQYF.

The genes are TRBV10-3 and TRBJ2-2; possible D gene TRBD2, 6 bases. This CDR3 spans 16 amino acids. The germline CDR1 and CDR2 sequences are ENHRY and SYGVKD. The germline V and J ends were trimmed by 4 bases and 5 bases, with 17 bases remaining between them. CDR3 nucleotide sequence: TGTGCCATCAGTGGGCGCGGAGGGGCGGGGACCGGGGAGCTGTTTTTT. It yields the protein CAISGRGGAGTGELFF.

The chain links TRBV10-3 to TRBJ2-1; 8 bases line up with TRBD2. CDR1 is ENHRY, CDR2 SYGVKD, per germline. The CDR3 loop spans 15 amino acids. Trimming cost V 7 bases and J 7 bases; bases outside gene matches: 12. CDR3 sequence reads: CAITGRPSGLNEQFF. The CDR3 nucleotides are TGTGCCATCACGGGGAGGCCTAGCGGGCTGAATGAGCAGTTCTTC.

The rearrangement joins TRBV6-6 to TRBJ2-5; 7 bases map to TRBD1. Germline V lookup: CDR1 MNHNY, CDR2 SVGAGI (reference sequence). After removal of 1 base from V and 5 bases from J, the junction contained 7 bases not matched to a gene. The CDR3 is 15 amino acids. The CDR3 DNA follows: TGTGCCAGCAGTTACTTCCCGACAGGGACCGAGACCCAGTACTTC. This encodes CASSYFPTGTETQYF.

The V gene is TRBV2, the J gene TRBJ1-5; D remains unclear. The germline V gene has CDR1 SNHLY and CDR2 FYNNEI. The CDR3 runs to 14 residues. Between the trimmed V and J ends, which lost 4 bases and 5 bases, there was a span of 12 bases. Here the CDR3 reads CASSVGASYQPQHF. CDR3 bases: TGTGCCAGCAGTGTCGGAGCCAGCTATCAGCCCCAGCATTTT. Combining the CDR3 with reference TRBV2 and TRBJ1-5 gives the whole variable domain EPEVTQTPSHQVTQMGQEVILRCVPISNHLYFYWYRQILGQKVEFLVSFYNNEISEKSEIFDDQFSVERPDGSNFTLKIRSTKLEDSAMYFCASSVGASYQPQHFGDGTRLSIL.

The V and J genes are TRBV2 and TRBJ1-5, with a tentative D call TRBD1 (6 bases). Per germline, CDR1 SNHLY and CDR2 FYNNEI. Trimming cost V 3 bases and J 8 bases, with 17 bases left between them. The length of the CDR3 is 15 residues. CDR3 in amino acids: CASSDPRSGVEPQHF. The DNA for the CDR3 is TGTGCCAGCAGTGATCCCCGGTCAGGGGTCGAGCCCCAGCATTTT.

This sequence joins TRBV2 and TRBJ1-4; D is uncertain. Germline loops: CDR1 SNHLY, CDR2 FYNNEI. CDR3 size: 13 residues. Between the trimmed V and J ends, which lost 7 bases and 7 bases, there was a span of 13 bases. In DNA form, the CDR3 reads TGTGCCAGCAAGGCCCCTTTGGGTGAAAAACTGTTTTTT. Translating gives CASKAPLGEKLFF.

This clone was counted a few times. This chain uses TRBV5-4 with TRBJ1-1; no firm D call. Germline V gives CDR1 SGHNT, CDR2 YYREEE (reference sequence). This CDR3 has 15 residues. V was trimmed by 4 bases and J by 4 bases, leaving 17 bases between them. CDR3 coding DNA: TGTGCCAGCAGCGGCGGGTCCCCGGGGAGCACTGAAGCTTTCTTT. Translating it yields CASSGGSPGSTEAFF.

The gene calls are TRBV2 and TRBJ2-1; 9 nucleotides line up with TRBD2. Looked up from germline, CDR1 is SNHLY and CDR2 is FYNNEI. The CDR3 is 13 residues long. Trimming cost V 8 bases and J 6 bases; bases outside gene matches: 5. The CDR3 region has the DNA TGTGCCAGCGAAGGACTAGCGCGCAATGAGCAGTTCTTC. This gives the protein CASEGLARNEQFF.

The V call is TRBV30, the J call TRBJ1-5; TRBD1 matches at 7 bases. The germline V gene encodes CDR1 GTSNPN and CDR2 SVGIG (reference sequence). Losses at the gene ends were 5 bases for V and 5 bases for J; bases not matched to a gene: 6. This CDR3 has 13 amino acids. The CDR3 sequence is CAWARQGHQPQHF. The CDR3 DNA reads as TGTGCCTGGGCGCGACAGGGCCATCAGCCCCAGCATTTT.

This chain links TRBV28 with TRBJ2-7; D is possibly TRBD2 (6 bases). The CDR3 loop spans 14 amino acids. CDR1 is MDHEN and CDR2 is SYDVKM in the germline V gene. V was shortened by 3 bases and J by 1 base, with 10 bases between the two germline ends. The CDR3 DNA follows: TGTGCCAGCAGTTTGCCGGAGGGATCCTACGAGCAGTACTTC. It yields the protein CASSLPEGSYEQYF.

The chain joins TRBV2 to TRBJ1-5; maybe TRBD1 (6 bases). Trimming left V 6 bases short and J 2 bases short, with 20 bases between. Germline V gene lookup returns CDR1 SNHLY and CDR2 FYNNEI. The CDR3 extends over 17 amino acids. This CDR3 reads CASRLRGGLVGNQPQHF. For the CDR3, the DNA is TGTGCCAGCAGGTTGCGGGGGGGCCTAGTCGGCAATCAGCCCCAGCATTTT.

The chain couples TRBV29-1 to TRBJ2-1, with 8 nucleotides matching TRBD2. The CDR3 has 15 amino acids. Germline V lookup: CDR1 SQVTM, CDR2 ANQGSEA. V trimming: 7 bases; J trimming: 6 bases; junction bases outside the gene matches: 14. The CDR3 is CSGEQRTSRPNEQFF. DNA of the CDR3: TGCAGCGGGGAGCAACGGACTAGCCGACCCAATGAGCAGTTCTTC.

Note on this clone: Other DNA sequences in the sample encode the same CDR3. This chain connects TRBV20-1 to TRBJ2-1; no firm D call. Trimming removed 1 base at V and 4 bases at J, with 2 bases between. The germline gives CDR1 DFQATT, CDR2 SNEGSKA (reference sequence). The CDR3 runs 11 residues. Written as DNA, the CDR3 is TGCAGTGCTAGAGGATACAATGAGCAGTTCTTC. Protein: CSARGYNEQFF.

The chain couples TRBV2 to TRBJ2-7; the D is unclear. The ends were cut back, 11 bases at V and 3 bases at J, with 17 bases in the middle. This CDR3 is 13 amino acids long. Germline assignment: CDR1 SNHLY and CDR2 FYNNEI. The CDR3 nucleotides are TGTGCCTCCCCCCAAGCCCTCCTCTACGAGCAGTACTTC. Translating gives CASPQALLYEQYF.

The chain carries TRBV6-4 and TRBJ2-7; D is unclear. The CDR3 has 12 amino acids. V dropped 0 bases and J dropped 8 bases, with 8 bases sitting between them. CDR1 MRHNA and CDR2 SNTAGT come from the germline V gene. This CDR3 is CASSDSSGKQYF. The CDR3, as DNA: TGTGCCAGCAGTGACTCGAGTGGCAAGCAGTACTTC.

The CDR3 protein is CASSSQGVDGYTF. CDR3 sequence (DNA): TGTGCCAGCAGCTCACAGGGGGTGGATGGCTACACCTTC. The chain combines TRBV7-3 with TRBJ1-2, with 8 bases that match TRBD1. The germline gives CDR1 SGHTA, CDR2 FQGTGA. There are 13 residues in the CDR3. Trimming at V came to 4 bases and at J to 6 bases, leaving 4 bases not matched to a gene.

This clone showed up just a few times. The chain joins TRBV4-1 to TRBJ2-5, with a weak D call TRBD1 (6 bases). The V and J ends lost 4 bases and 2 bases respectively, with 11 bases between them. The CDR3 spans 14 residues. Germline V lookup: CDR1 MGHRA, CDR2 YSYEKL. The CDR3 region is CASSRTGSQETQYF. In DNA form, the CDR3 reads TGCGCCAGCAGCCGAACAGGGTCGCAAGAGACCCAGTACTTC.

This rearrangement joins TRBV18 to TRBJ2-5; no reliable D call. Per the germline V gene, CDR1 is KGHSH and CDR2 is LQKENI. The V gene lost 3 bases and the J gene lost 3 bases, with 8 bases spanning the gap. The CDR3 runs to 13 residues. CDR3 sequence reads: CASSPYIKETQYF. CDR3 nucleotide sequence: TGTGCCAGCTCACCTTATATAAAAGAGACCCAGTACTTC.